The entry below gives a single T cell receptor beta chain sequence along with its context. Clones were read by immunoSEQ multiplex PCR, and TCRdb kept only the in-frame ones, dropping some. Of about 270,000 clones listed, approximately 86% are singletons. The sample is drawn from a study of blood T cell repertoires in COVID-19. Germline lookup yields CDR1 SGHRS and CDR2 YFSETQ. The CDR3 totals 15 residues. V was clipped by 2 bases and J by 6 bases, with 17 bases between them. The clonotype was recovered from a woman aged 18-30 years with acute or convalescent COVID-19. The sequenced sample consisted of peripheral blood. This chain links TRBV5-1 with TRBJ1-2; tentative D call: TRBD1 (5 bases). Here the CDR3 reads CASSFKDRGGDGYTF. CDR3 nucleotide sequence: TGCGCCAGCAGCTTTAAGGATAGGGGAGGGGATGGCTACACCTTC.